One sample yielded the 32 T cell receptor beta chains listed below, sequenced in a study of blood T cell repertoires in COVID-19 (dated by TCRdb to the early 2020s). Receptor amplification or capture employed the immunoSEQ multiplex PCR assay. TCRdb re-hosts the immuneACCESS table, in-frame sequences only. Its copies lack some clones; in the studies checked, an unresolved V gene accounts for under half of them, and the cause for the rest is not known. This sample comprises around 300,000 clones, about nine tenths of them detected only once. The top ten hold roughly 2.3% of the sample. The sequenced sample was peripheral blood. The source of these receptors is a man aged 18-30 years with active or convalescent COVID-19.

This sequence joins TRBV5-1 and TRBJ2-1; D perhaps matches TRBD1 (5 bases). The CDR3 consists of 15 residues. Trimming left V 1 base short and J 3 bases short, with 11 bases between. Germline CDR1 and CDR2: SGHRS and YFSETQ. In nucleotides, the CDR3 is TGCGCCAGCAGCTTGCAGGACACCCGCTACAATGAGCAGTTCTTC. It encodes CASSLQDTRYNEQFF.

This chain joins TRBV5-6 and TRBJ1-6; TRBD1 agrees at 8 bases. The CDR3 extends over 15 amino acids. The germline V gene encodes CDR1 SGHDT and CDR2 YYEEEE. After removal of 4 bases from V and 8 bases from J, the junction contained 8 bases not matched to a gene. The CDR3 bases are TGTGCCAGCAGCCAGGACAGGGCGGGGGATTCACCCCTCCACTTT. Amino acids: CASSQDRAGDSPLHF.

The rearrangement links TRBV11-2 to TRBJ2-7; TRBD2 aligns across 11 bases. Germline V gives CDR1 SGHAT, CDR2 FQNNGV. The J segment lost 8 bases and the V segment lost 5 bases, leaving 17 bases of the junction unmatched. The CDR3 contains 17 residues. CDR3 nucleotides: TGTGCCAGCAGCGCCCGACTAGCGGGGACGCCCCCGATCAAGCAGTACTTC. Its translation is CASSARLAGTPPIKQYF.

The V and J genes are TRBV11-1 and TRBJ1-1; 8 bases are shared with TRBD1. CDR3 length: 15 amino acids. Germline CDR1 SGHAT, CDR2 FQDESV (reference sequence). V was pared by 5 bases and J by 6 bases, with 11 bases of the junction left unmatched. CDR3 loop: CASSPRTGITAEAFF. The DNA for the CDR3 is TGTGCCAGCAGCCCGCGGACAGGGATCACCGCTGAAGCTTTCTTT.

This chain joins TRBV15 and TRBJ1-2; tentative D call: TRBD1 (6 bases). Trimming removed 0 bases at V and 4 bases at J, with 12 bases between. The germline gives CDR1 LNHNV, CDR2 YYDKDF (reference sequence). The CDR3 covers 15 residues. The chain's CDR3 is CATSRDQGLGYGYTF. Here the CDR3 DNA reads TGTGCCACCAGCAGAGACCAGGGGCTTGGCTATGGCTACACCTTC.

This chain links TRBV5-4 with TRBJ1-2; D might be TRBD1 (6 bases). CDR3 size: 15 residues. V gave up 2 bases and J gave up 8 bases, with 19 bases separating them. In germline, CDR1 is SGHNT, CDR2 YYREEE (reference sequence). CDR3 region: CASSFPSRQVEGYTF. CDR3 nucleotide sequence: TGTGCCAGCAGCTTCCCCTCTCGACAGGTTGAGGGCTACACCTTC.

This chain links TRBV7-2 with TRBJ1-2; tentatively, D is TRBD1 (6 bases). The CDR3 length is 13 residues. Trimming stripped 1 base from V and 6 bases from J, with 9 bases between. CDR1 is SGHTA and CDR2 is FQGNSA in the germline V gene. The DNA of the CDR3 is TGTGCCAGCAGCTTAGACCCAGGGGATGGCTACACCTTC. It encodes CASSLDPGDGYTF.

This chain links TRBV10-3 with TRBJ1-1; no clear D. Trimming removed 3 bases at V and 0 bases at J, with 8 bases between. CDR3 length: 14 amino acids. Per the germline V gene, CDR1 is ENHRY and CDR2 is SYGVKD. The chain's CDR3 is CAISDGQLNTEAFF. The CDR3 DNA sequence: TGTGCCATCAGTGATGGGCAGCTGAACACTGAAGCTTTCTTT.

V gene TRBV27 combines with J gene TRBJ2-7; 7 nucleotides align to TRBD1. Germline V gene data show CDR1 as MNHEY and CDR2 as SMNVEV (reference sequence). The CDR3 covers 16 residues. The trim removed 8 bases at V and 4 bases at J, leaving 17 bases unmatched. CDR3 sequence reads: CASQARGLGPIYEQYF. The CDR3 DNA reads TGTGCCAGCCAAGCTAGGGGGCTGGGGCCAATATACGAGCAGTACTTC.

As for this clone: This sample also contains other DNA sequences that code for the same CDR3. The J gene is TRBJ2-7, the V gene TRBV28, with 11 bases lining up with TRBD2. Germline lookup yields CDR1 MDHEN and CDR2 SYDVKM. V was clipped by 7 bases and J by 3 bases; unmatched bases: 2. CDR3 size: 13 residues. In DNA form, the CDR3 reads TGTGCCAGCACGCTAGCGGGAGGCTACGAGCAGTACTTC. It yields the protein CASTLAGGYEQYF.

The chain recombines TRBV15 with TRBJ2-2; D perhaps matches TRBD1 (5 bases). This CDR3 region has 17 residues. Germline CDR1 reads LNHNV; CDR2 reads YYDKDF (reference sequence). V was trimmed by 1 base and J by 4 bases, leaving 16 bases between them. The CDR3 sequence: CATSRVRNTRVTGELFF. The DNA for the CDR3 is TGTGCCACCAGCAGAGTTAGAAATACCAGGGTCACCGGGGAGCTGTTTTTT.

This chain connects TRBV27 to TRBJ1-2; 9 nucleotides agree with TRBD1. With 5 bases clipped from V and 2 bases from J, the junction kept 3 bases outside the gene matches. The CDR3 has 14 amino acids. CDR1 is MNHEY and CDR2 is SMNVEV in the germline V gene (reference sequence). CDR3: CASSKGQGNYGYTF. The CDR3 DNA follows: TGTGCCAGCAGTAAGGGACAGGGAAACTATGGCTACACCTTC.

The chain combines TRBV29-1 with TRBJ2-1; 9 bases fit TRBD1. J gave up 7 bases and V 4 bases, and 14 bases lay outside the gene matches. The V gene's germline CDR1 is SQVTM and CDR2 ANQGSEA. CDR3 size: 16 residues. The CDR3 region is CSVGSSGQGRRNEQFF. Here the CDR3 DNA reads TGCAGCGTTGGATCATCGGGACAGGGAAGGAGAAATGAGCAGTTCTTC.

The chain carries TRBV4-1 and TRBJ2-7, with 9 bases that match TRBD1. J was trimmed by 4 bases and V by 5 bases; bases with no gene match: 9. This CDR3 spans 15 amino acids. From germline, CDR1 is MGHRA and CDR2 YSYEKL. The CDR3 sequence: CASSYRGQGPYEQYF. In DNA, the CDR3 is TGCGCCAGCAGCTACCGGGGACAGGGACCGTACGAGCAGTACTTC.

The V gene is TRBV9, the J gene TRBJ2-7, with D tentatively TRBD2 (5 bases). Germline loops: CDR1 SGDLS, CDR2 YYNGEE. The CDR3 runs 15 residues. Trimming shortened V by 0 bases and J by 1 base, and 11 bases separated the two germline ends. The CDR3 reads CASSVAEGLSYEQYF. CDR3 coding DNA: TGTGCCAGCAGCGTAGCCGAAGGACTTTCCTACGAGCAGTACTTC.

This sequence joins TRBV13 and TRBJ2-5, with TRBD2 matching over 13 bases. The V and J ends lost 4 bases and 5 bases, in that order; junction bases with no gene match: 7. The CDR3 loop spans 16 amino acids. CDR1 and CDR2 (germline): PRHDT, FYEKMQ (reference sequence). The CDR3, as DNA: TGTGCCAGCAGCTCGGGACTAGCGGGACTCGGGGAGACCCAGTACTTC. Translated: CASSSGLAGLGETQYF.

V usage is TRBV7-6 and J usage is TRBJ2-1; TRBD1 agrees at 8 bases. The germline CDR1 and CDR2 sequences are SGHVS and FNYEAQ. J was trimmed by 4 bases and V by 1 base; bases with no gene match: 9. The CDR3 is 17 residues long. The CDR3 sequence is CASSLVTGESIYNEQFF. The CDR3 nucleotides are TGTGCCAGCAGCTTAGTGACAGGGGAATCAATTTACAATGAGCAGTTCTTC.

This clone came up once. The chain couples TRBV7-9 to TRBJ2-2, with 12 bases lining up with TRBD1. The CDR3 spans 16 residues. The V gene end was trimmed by 5 bases and the J gene end by 4 bases; junction bases not matched to a gene: 5. Germline CDR1 and CDR2: SEHNR and FQNEAQ (reference sequence). DNA for the CDR3: TGTGCCAGCAGCCGGGACAGGGGGCTCATCACCGGGGAGCTGTTTTTT. Encoded protein: CASSRDRGLITGELFF.

The chain combines TRBV7-8 with TRBJ1-5; no clear D. Germline V CDR1 and CDR2: SGHVS, FQNEAQ. Trimming took 5 bases from V and 7 from J, leaving 9 bases between them. The CDR3 spans 12 residues. The CDR3 DNA reads as TGTGCCAGCAGCCCCTATTCACAGCCCCAGCATTTT. Translating gives CASSPYSQPQHF.

The rearrangement joins TRBV19 to TRBJ2-7; D is possibly TRBD2 (6 bases). The CDR3 runs to 15 residues. V lost 1 base and J lost 3, with 13 bases in between. Germline V CDR1 and CDR2: LNHDA, SQIVND (reference sequence). The CDR3 spells CASSIVGGSLYEQYF. The CDR3 DNA follows: TGTGCCAGTAGTATAGTCGGGGGTTCCCTCTACGAGCAGTACTTC.

V and J are TRBV5-8 and TRBJ1-2; TRBD1 agrees at 7 bases. The CDR3 has 18 residues. The V and J ends lost 0 bases and 7 bases, in that order; junction bases with no gene match: 18. Germline values: CDR1 SGHTS, CDR2 YDEGEE. The CDR3 coding sequence is TGTGCCAGCAGCTTGGTGGGCGTTGAGGGGGCCACCGTGGGTGGCTACACCTTC. Translated: CASSLVGVEGATVGGYTF. The entire variable domain, with the rest obtained from reference TRBV5-8 and TRBJ1-2, is as follows: EAGVTQSPTHLIKTRGQQATLRCSPISGHTSVYWYQQALGLGLQFLLWYDEGEERNRGNFPPRFSGRQFPNYSSELNVNALELEDSALYLCASSLVGVEGATVGGYTFGSGTRLTVV.

The V call is TRBV29-1, the J call TRBJ1-1; TRBD1 might be the D (5 bases). The CDR3 covers 15 residues. Germline V gene data show CDR1 as SQVTM and CDR2 as ANQGSEA. V lost 0 bases, J lost 7 bases, and 18 bases lay in between. The CDR3 protein is CSVEDLGGVQGEAFF. CDR3 coding DNA: TGCAGCGTTGAAGATTTGGGCGGGGTTCAGGGTGAAGCTTTCTTT.

V is TRBV6-5 and J is TRBJ1-1; TRBD1 aligns across 8 bases. Germline CDR1 reads MNHEY; CDR2 reads SVGAGI. V lost 1 base and J lost 5; bases outside the gene matches: 6. This CDR3 spans 15 amino acids. The CDR3 protein is CASSYWGTGETEAFF. CDR3 in DNA: TGTGCCAGCAGTTACTGGGGGACAGGAGAGACTGAAGCTTTCTTT.

V and J are TRBV28 and TRBJ2-7, with unresolved D. The germline V gene encodes CDR1 MDHEN and CDR2 SYDVKM. V gave up 6 bases and J gave up 6 bases, with 12 bases separating them. The CDR3 loop spans 12 amino acids. The CDR3 here is CASSYLSREQYF. The CDR3 nucleotides are TGTGCCAGCAGCTACCTATCACGCGAGCAGTACTTC. Drawing the rest from reference TRBV28 and TRBJ2-7, the complete variable domain is DVKVTQSSRYLVKRTGEKVFLECVQDMDHENMFWYRQDPGLGLRLIYFSYDVKMKEKGDIPEGYSVSREKKERFSLILESASTNQTSMYLCASSYLSREQYFGPGTRLTVT.

The gene calls are TRBV6-2 or TRBV6-3 and TRBJ1-5; D possibly corresponds to TRBD1 (5 bases). The CDR3 has 14 residues. The ends were cut back, 3 bases at V and 3 bases at J, with 9 bases in the middle. CDR1 MNHEY and CDR2 SVGEGT come from the germline V gene. This chain's CDR3 is CASSYRGYNQPQHF. The CDR3 DNA reads as TGTGCCAGCAGTTATCGGGGGTACAATCAGCCCCAGCATTTT.

In regard to this clone: Additional DNA sequences in this sample encode the identical CDR3. The gene calls are TRBV7-2 and TRBJ1-5, with D uncertain. From germline, CDR1 is SGHTA and CDR2 FQGNSA. The ends were cut back, 1 base at V and 1 base at J, with 5 bases in the middle. The CDR3 is 14 amino acids. The DNA for the CDR3 is TGTGCCAGCAGCTTAGGTCAAAGCAATCAGCCCCAGCATTTT. Translating it yields CASSLGQSNQPQHF.

The rearrangement links TRBV4-1 to TRBJ2-7; 7 bases are a match to TRBD2. The V and J ends lost 1 base and 4 bases, in that order; junction bases with no gene match: 7. This CDR3 is 15 amino acids long. Germline V CDR1 and CDR2: MGHRA, YSYEKL. CDR3 nucleotide sequence: TGCGCCAGCAGCCAAGGTCGCGGGAGTGCGTACGAGCAGTACTTC. Amino acids: CASSQGRGSAYEQYF.

CDR3 coding DNA: TGTGCCAGTGCAGGACAGACCTACTATGGCTACACCTTC. Its protein product is CASAGQTYYGYTF. This chain uses TRBV19 with TRBJ1-2; a possible D gene is TRBD1 (6 bases). Germline assignment: CDR1 LNHDA and CDR2 SQIVND (reference sequence). The CDR3 extends over 13 amino acids. Trimming removed 8 bases at V and 3 bases at J, with 13 bases between.

The chain links TRBV6-6 to TRBJ2-1; 10 bases are a match to TRBD1. Germline assignment: CDR1 MNHNY and CDR2 SVGAGI (reference sequence). The CDR3 consists of 15 residues. With V trimmed by 1 base and J by 7 bases, 4 bases remained unmatched. CDR3 DNA: TGTGCCAGCAGTTACTGGGACAGGGGATCAAATGAGCAGTTCTTC. This translates into CASSYWDRGSNEQFF.

CDR3 nucleotide sequence: TGTGCCATCAGTGAGTCTCCCCTCCCCTTTAGCAATCAGCCCCAGCATTTT. Protein sequence: CAISESPLPFSNQPQHF. The J gene is TRBJ1-5, the V gene TRBV10-3; no definite D call. This CDR3 is built from 17 residues. From germline, CDR1 is ENHRY and CDR2 SYGVKD. V shed 0 bases and J shed 0 bases, with 12 bases lying between them.

This clone was recorded once. The genes are TRBV18 and TRBJ1-1; TRBD1 matches 7 bases. This CDR3 is 13 amino acids long. V lost 6 bases to trimming and J lost 4 bases; unmatched junction nucleotides: 5. Germline loops: CDR1 KGHSH, CDR2 LQKENI. The CDR3 spells CASSPTGFTEAFF. The CDR3 DNA sequence: TGTGCCAGCTCCCCGACAGGGTTCACTGAAGCTTTCTTT.

The rearrangement joins TRBV25-1 to TRBJ2-3; no reliable D call. This CDR3 is 15 amino acids long. Germline V lookup: CDR1 MGHDK, CDR2 SYGVNS. Trimming shortened V by 4 bases and J by 4 bases, and 15 bases separated the two germline ends. The CDR3 nucleotides read TGTGCCAGCAGTGGAGGCCTGGCTGTGTCAGATACGCAGTATTTT. It is translated as CASSGGLAVSDTQYF.